This T cell receptor beta chain was recovered during a study of post-analysis software for immune sequencing data. Study-wide context: As for disease course, relapsing-remitting, secondary progressive and progressive-relapsing multiple sclerosis were all included.

In its sample, this clonotype was seen a few times. Its antigen is not identified. CDR3 length: 13 residues. Trimming took off 3 bases at V and 3 bases at J, with 9 bases between the two ends. From germline, CDR1 is SGHKS and CDR2 YYEKEE (reference sequence). Prepared libraries of TCR beta cDNA carried unique molecular identifiers. MiXCR, applied by TCRdb to the PCR reads, yields one record per CDR3 protein. The profile shows about 540,000 distinct CDR3 sequences, about a third of them singletons. Study-level findings and limits: Diversity measured as normalized Chao1 was significantly lower in multiple sclerosis patients than in controls. Strong same-batch co-clustering of samples appeared with F measure clustering. When patients were compared with controls, 4 or 5 TRBV segments were more frequent, TRBV5-6, TRBV5-1 and TRBV20-1 among them.

The chain combines TRBV5-5 with TRBJ1-2, with D perhaps matching TRBD1 (6 bases). The sequencing sample was made of blood. This receptor was identified in a girl aged 2-17 years with multiple sclerosis. Here the CDR3 reads CASSWTADYGYTF. CDR3 bases: TGTGCCAGCAGCTGGACAGCTGACTATGGCTACACCTTC. Combining the CDR3 with reference TRBV5-5 and TRBJ1-2 gives the whole variable domain DAGVTQSPTHLIKTRGQQVTLRCSPISGHKSVSWYQQVLGQGPQFIFQYYEKEERGRGNFPDRFSARQFPNYSSELNVNALLLGDSALYLCASSWTADYGYTFGSGTRLTVV.